This TCR beta chain derives from a study of control samples from healthy donors and cancer patients. Some clones are missing from TCRdb's copy, which holds only in-frame ones; the method was immunoSEQ multiplex PCR. The table shows roughly 220,000 clones, with just under 95% occurring only once. This CDR3 contains 16 residues. Germline V lookup: CDR1 SQVTM, CDR2 ANQGSEA. V lost 7 bases and J 9 bases, leaving 31 bases between the germline ends. Sequenced input: blood. The chain employs TRBV29-1 and TRBJ2-7; maybe TRBD1 (6 bases). The clonotype was recovered from a man aged 50 or older in good health. In DNA form, the CDR3 reads TGCAGCGGCCATTGGAGTGGGGCAGGGGCCCTAGGGCGGCAGTACTTC. It translates to CSGHWSGAGALGRQYF.